The 28 T cell receptor beta chains given below trace back to one sample, sequenced in a study of T cell changes during pregnancy in multiple sclerosis. Method: immunoSEQ multiplex PCR; TCRdb's copy keeps in-frame clones and lacks some. Among 15,000 to 17,000 clones, 65% to 90% were seen once, and the ten largest hold about 18%. This specimen consisted of CD8+ T cells from peripheral blood mononuclear cells, obtained after pregnancy. The receptors were sampled from a female donor in good health, enrolled as a control in a pregnancy study.

The rearrangement joins TRBV6-5 to TRBJ2-5; TRBD2 agrees at 7 bases. V gave up 5 bases and J gave up 4 bases; unmatched junction bases: 7. Germline V CDR1 and CDR2: MNHEY, SVGAGI. This CDR3 has 14 amino acids. The CDR3 sequence: CASSPFGGSETQYF. The CDR3 DNA reads as TGTGCCAGCAGTCCCTTCGGGGGGTCAGAGACCCAGTACTTC.

J is TRBJ2-1 and V is TRBV7-3; 8 positions agree with TRBD2. The ends lost 3 bases at V and 6 bases at J; junction bases unmatched: 4. Germline values: CDR1 SGHTA, CDR2 FQGTGA. The CDR3 consists of 14 residues. CDR3 region: CASSLRGAGNEQFF. The CDR3 DNA reads TGTGCCAGCAGCTTGCGGGGGGCCGGCAATGAGCAGTTCTTC.

The V gene is TRBV6-1, the J gene TRBJ1-3; 7 positions agree with TRBD1. J lost 4 bases, V lost 5 bases, and 8 bases had no gene match. The CDR3 consists of 15 residues. Germline V CDR1 and CDR2: MNHNS, SASEGT. The CDR3 bases are TGTGCCAGCAGTTCACGACAGGGCGAAGGAAACACCATATATTTT. It yields the protein CASSSRQGEGNTIYF.

The V and J genes are TRBV6-6 and TRBJ1-6; 8 bases are shared with TRBD1. Trimming at V came to 6 bases and at J to 6 bases, leaving 7 bases not matched to a gene. The CDR3 has 15 residues. Germline lookup yields CDR1 MNHNY and CDR2 SVGAGI (reference sequence). This CDR3 is CASRPGTGANSPLHF. The CDR3 DNA sequence: TGTGCCAGCAGACCAGGGACAGGCGCTAATTCACCCCTCCACTTT.

J is TRBJ1-2 and V is TRBV14; tentative D call: TRBD1 (6 bases). Germline V gives CDR1 SGHDN, CDR2 FVKESK. Trimming took off 2 bases at V and 8 bases at J, with 12 bases between the two ends. The CDR3 is made up of 13 amino acids. DNA for the CDR3: TGTGCCAGCAGCCAACGGGGGGCCGGGGGCTACACCTTC. Amino acids: CASSQRGAGGYTF.

This rearrangement joins TRBV28 to TRBJ1-5; TRBD1 aligns across 7 bases. Trimming removed 6 bases from V and 6 bases from J; junction bases left unmatched: 8. This CDR3 has 14 residues. Germline CDR1 and CDR2: MDHEN and SYDVKM. In nucleotides, the CDR3 is TGTGCCAGCAGGTTAACAGGGGAGACTCAGCCCCAGCATTTT. This encodes CASRLTGETQPQHF.

The V and J genes are TRBV7-9 and TRBJ2-5; D may be TRBD1 (6 bases). Germline V CDR1 and CDR2: SEHNR, FQNEAQ (reference sequence). The germline V and J ends were trimmed by 5 bases and 1 base, with 8 bases remaining between them. The CDR3 is made up of 13 amino acids. This chain's CDR3 is CASSPDSQETQYF. CDR3 DNA: TGTGCCAGCAGCCCGGACAGCCAAGAGACCCAGTACTTC.

A single count supports this clone. The chain combines TRBV2 with TRBJ1-1; TRBD1 is a possible D gene (6 bases). The CDR3 length is 15 residues. Germline assignment: CDR1 SNHLY and CDR2 FYNNEI. V lost 5 bases to trimming and J lost 0 bases, with 13 bases between them. CDR3 residues: CASSQTGTMNTEAFF. CDR3 DNA: TGTGCCAGCAGTCAGACAGGCACTATGAACACTGAAGCTTTCTTT.

The V call is TRBV27, the J call TRBJ2-7; 7 nucleotides agree with TRBD1. Unmatched junction bases numbered 12, after V lost 5 bases and J lost 2 bases. The CDR3 is 16 residues long. Germline values: CDR1 MNHEY, CDR2 SMNVEV (reference sequence). The CDR3 DNA reads as TGTGCCAGCAGTCCATTAGGGACAGAATTTACCTACGAGCAGTACTTC. Protein: CASSPLGTEFTYEQYF.

The chain uses TRBV11-3 and TRBJ2-5; D gene uncertain. The germline gives CDR1 SGHNT, CDR2 YENEEA. This CDR3 has 13 residues. V was trimmed by 1 base and J by 5 bases, leaving 8 bases between them. For the CDR3, the DNA is TGTGCCAGCAGCTTAGTCAAAGAGGAGACCCAGTACTTC. Its protein is CASSLVKEETQYF.

This rearrangement joins TRBV7-9 to TRBJ2-4; 7 nucleotides align to TRBD1. V lost 5 bases to trimming and J lost 0 bases; unmatched junction nucleotides: 10. CDR3 length: 17 residues. The germline V gene has CDR1 SEHNR and CDR2 FQNEAQ (reference sequence). The CDR3 sequence is CASSLVRDSLAKNIQYF. The CDR3, as DNA: TGTGCCAGCAGCCTCGTCCGGGACAGCCTAGCCAAAAACATTCAGTACTTC.

V gene TRBV7-9 combines with J gene TRBJ1-2, with TRBD1 matching over 9 bases. The germline V gene has CDR1 SEHNR and CDR2 FQNEAQ (reference sequence). The CDR3 contains 14 residues. V lost 1 base, J lost 8 bases, and 5 bases stayed unmatched. The CDR3 is CASSLGTGDQGYTF. DNA of the CDR3: TGTGCCAGCAGCTTAGGGACAGGGGATCAAGGCTACACCTTC.

The rearrangement links TRBV23-1 to TRBJ2-3; TRBD1 matches 8 bases. TRBV23-1 is classed as an ORF, of uncertain function. Unmatched junction bases numbered 11, after V lost 5 bases and J lost 4 bases. This CDR3 is 16 amino acids long. CDR3 sequence (DNA): TGCGCCAGCAGTTATAGGACAGGGCTTCGGGCAGATACGCAGTATTTT. It is translated as CASSYRTGLRADTQYF.

The CDR3 bases are TGCGCCAGCAGCTTGGGAGGGCTCTTCCGTGAGCAGTACTTC. As protein: CASSLGGLFREQYF. The chain has TRBV5-1 and TRBJ2-7, with a tentative D call TRBD2 (5 bases). The CDR3 consists of 14 residues. Looked up from germline, CDR1 is SGHRS and CDR2 is YFSETQ. V was pared by 0 bases and J by 7 bases, with 14 bases between.

The V call is TRBV19, the J call TRBJ2-7; 9 bases are shared with TRBD1. Germline-derived CDR1 and CDR2 are LNHDA and SQIVND (reference sequence). The CDR3 has 13 amino acids. Trimming took 10 bases from V and 5 from J; bases not matched to a gene: 9. The CDR3 here is CANKQGASDEQYF. The CDR3 DNA reads as TGTGCCAACAAACAGGGGGCTTCGGACGAGCAGTACTTC.

The CDR3 sequence is CASSLSGGAADTQYF. The CDR3 nucleotides read TGTGCCAGCAGCCTAAGCGGGGGGGCCGCAGATACGCAGTATTTT. The rearrangement links TRBV7-2 to TRBJ2-3, with TRBD2 identical over 10 bases. The junction had 6 bases not matched to a gene; V was cut back by 5 bases and J by 4 bases. The germline CDR1 and CDR2 sequences are SGHTA and FQGNSA. This CDR3 comprises 15 residues.

V usage is TRBV2 and J usage is TRBJ1-1; TRBD1 agrees at 8 bases. Germline CDR1 SNHLY, CDR2 FYNNEI. The CDR3 length is 12 residues. V shed 7 bases and J 7 bases; nucleotides not matched to a gene: 5. The DNA of the CDR3 is TGTGCCAGCAAATCCGGGACAGGTGAAGCTTTCTTT. Translation: CASKSGTGEAFF.

The J gene is TRBJ1-2, the V gene TRBV19, with 8 bases that match TRBD1. Germline CDR1 reads LNHDA; CDR2 reads SQIVND (reference sequence). The CDR3 is 14 residues long. J was trimmed by 2 bases and V by 2 bases; bases with no gene match: 1. CDR3 loop: CASSINRGNYGYTF. DNA for the CDR3: TGTGCCAGTAGTATAAACAGGGGGAACTATGGCTACACCTTC.

This chain uses TRBV7-9 with TRBJ2-1, with D possibly TRBD1 on 6 matching bases. V lost 5 bases and J 3 bases, leaving 11 bases between the germline ends. Germline lookup yields CDR1 SEHNR and CDR2 FQNEAQ (reference sequence). This CDR3 spans 14 amino acids. The CDR3 coding sequence is TGTGCCAGCAGCAAGGACAGAAACTACAATGAGCAGTTCTTC. Residues: CASSKDRNYNEQFF.

The chain links TRBV7-9 to TRBJ2-5; 7 nucleotides align to TRBD1. Germline assignment: CDR1 SEHNR and CDR2 FQNEAQ (reference sequence). V was pared by 1 base and J by 4 bases, with 9 bases of the junction left unmatched. This CDR3 has 16 amino acids. CDR3 nucleotides: TGTGCCAGCAGCTTAGGGACAGGAGGCAAGGCAGAGACCCAGTACTTC. The encoded protein is CASSLGTGGKAETQYF.

The rearrangement uses TRBV13 and TRBJ2-3, with 13 nucleotides matching TRBD2. CDR1 and CDR2 from the germline V gene are PRHDT and FYEKMQ (reference sequence). The J segment lost 5 bases and the V segment lost 4 bases, leaving 6 bases of the junction unmatched. This CDR3 is 16 amino acids long. CDR3 sequence: CASSSQTSGGLDTQYF. The CDR3 DNA is TGTGCCAGCAGCTCCCAGACTAGCGGGGGGTTAGATACGCAGTATTTT.

The CDR3 loop reads CSVVPLGRTEAFF. The CDR3 nucleotides are TGCAGCGTTGTCCCCCTCGGGAGGACTGAAGCTTTCTTT. J is TRBJ1-1 and V is TRBV29-1; D gene unclear. The ends were cut back, 4 bases at V and 5 bases at J, with 14 bases in the middle. The CDR3 contains 13 residues. CDR1 and CDR2 (germline): SQVTM, ANQGSEA.

The chain uses TRBV7-3 and TRBJ1-1; 9 positions match TRBD1. V lost 1 base and J lost 5; bases outside the gene matches: 5. Germline V CDR1 and CDR2: SGHTA, FQGTGA. This CDR3 is 15 amino acids long. The CDR3 loop reads CASSLIGTGKTEAFF. The CDR3 DNA sequence: TGTGCCAGCAGCTTAATTGGGACAGGGAAAACTGAAGCTTTCTTT.

The chain employs TRBV5-5 and TRBJ1-5; the D is unclear. The germline gives CDR1 SGHKS, CDR2 YYEKEE (reference sequence). With 5 bases removed from V and 6 bases from J, the gap between germline ends came to 12 bases. The CDR3 spans 13 residues. For the CDR3, the DNA is TGTGCCAGCAGTTCCGGGGAAAGTCAGCCCCAGCATTTT. This sequence encodes CASSSGESQPQHF. Looking up the rest from reference TRBV5-5 and TRBJ1-5 gives the full variable domain: DAGVTQSPTHLIKTRGQQVTLRCSPISGHKSVSWYQQVLGQGPQFIFQYYEKEERGRGNFPDRFSARQFPNYSSELNVNALLLGDSALYLCASSSGESQPQHFGDGTRLSIL.

The J gene is TRBJ2-7, the V gene TRBV7-9; D is possibly TRBD2 (6 bases). The V and J ends lost 5 bases and 4 bases respectively, with 15 bases between them. The CDR3 consists of 14 residues. Germline V gene data show CDR1 as SEHNR and CDR2 as FQNEAQ (reference sequence). The CDR3 DNA is TGTGCCAGCAGCGCTAGCGCAGCTCTTTACGAGCAGTACTTC. Translated, it gives CASSASAALYEQYF.

The gene calls are TRBV9 and TRBJ2-5; 8 nucleotides line up with TRBD2. Germline lookup yields CDR1 SGDLS and CDR2 YYNGEE. Losses at the gene ends were 4 bases for V and 2 bases for J; bases not matched to a gene: 10. The CDR3 contains 16 residues. The CDR3 is CASSSRSGGRQETQYF. The CDR3 coding sequence is TGTGCCAGCAGCTCACGATCGGGGGGGCGGCAAGAGACCCAGTACTTC.

This chain connects TRBV9 to TRBJ1-2; D gene unclear. Trimming pared 0 bases from V and 5 bases from J, leaving 14 bases between. Germline CDR1 and CDR2: SGDLS and YYNGEE. The CDR3 has 15 amino acids. CDR3 nucleotide sequence: TGTGCCAGCAGCGTAGGCGGAGGTTCTCATTATGGCTACACCTTC. Amino acid sequence: CASSVGGGSHYGYTF.

The V and J genes are TRBV2 and TRBJ2-7; a weak D match, TRBD2 (6 bases). The CDR3 spans 13 residues. The V end lost 10 bases, the J end lost 3 bases, and 16 bases lay between the germline ends. Per the germline V gene, CDR1 is SNHLY and CDR2 is FYNNEI. The CDR3, as DNA: TGTGCCACCCAGTTGCGGGATTACTACGAGCAGTACTTC. Protein: CATQLRDYYEQYF.